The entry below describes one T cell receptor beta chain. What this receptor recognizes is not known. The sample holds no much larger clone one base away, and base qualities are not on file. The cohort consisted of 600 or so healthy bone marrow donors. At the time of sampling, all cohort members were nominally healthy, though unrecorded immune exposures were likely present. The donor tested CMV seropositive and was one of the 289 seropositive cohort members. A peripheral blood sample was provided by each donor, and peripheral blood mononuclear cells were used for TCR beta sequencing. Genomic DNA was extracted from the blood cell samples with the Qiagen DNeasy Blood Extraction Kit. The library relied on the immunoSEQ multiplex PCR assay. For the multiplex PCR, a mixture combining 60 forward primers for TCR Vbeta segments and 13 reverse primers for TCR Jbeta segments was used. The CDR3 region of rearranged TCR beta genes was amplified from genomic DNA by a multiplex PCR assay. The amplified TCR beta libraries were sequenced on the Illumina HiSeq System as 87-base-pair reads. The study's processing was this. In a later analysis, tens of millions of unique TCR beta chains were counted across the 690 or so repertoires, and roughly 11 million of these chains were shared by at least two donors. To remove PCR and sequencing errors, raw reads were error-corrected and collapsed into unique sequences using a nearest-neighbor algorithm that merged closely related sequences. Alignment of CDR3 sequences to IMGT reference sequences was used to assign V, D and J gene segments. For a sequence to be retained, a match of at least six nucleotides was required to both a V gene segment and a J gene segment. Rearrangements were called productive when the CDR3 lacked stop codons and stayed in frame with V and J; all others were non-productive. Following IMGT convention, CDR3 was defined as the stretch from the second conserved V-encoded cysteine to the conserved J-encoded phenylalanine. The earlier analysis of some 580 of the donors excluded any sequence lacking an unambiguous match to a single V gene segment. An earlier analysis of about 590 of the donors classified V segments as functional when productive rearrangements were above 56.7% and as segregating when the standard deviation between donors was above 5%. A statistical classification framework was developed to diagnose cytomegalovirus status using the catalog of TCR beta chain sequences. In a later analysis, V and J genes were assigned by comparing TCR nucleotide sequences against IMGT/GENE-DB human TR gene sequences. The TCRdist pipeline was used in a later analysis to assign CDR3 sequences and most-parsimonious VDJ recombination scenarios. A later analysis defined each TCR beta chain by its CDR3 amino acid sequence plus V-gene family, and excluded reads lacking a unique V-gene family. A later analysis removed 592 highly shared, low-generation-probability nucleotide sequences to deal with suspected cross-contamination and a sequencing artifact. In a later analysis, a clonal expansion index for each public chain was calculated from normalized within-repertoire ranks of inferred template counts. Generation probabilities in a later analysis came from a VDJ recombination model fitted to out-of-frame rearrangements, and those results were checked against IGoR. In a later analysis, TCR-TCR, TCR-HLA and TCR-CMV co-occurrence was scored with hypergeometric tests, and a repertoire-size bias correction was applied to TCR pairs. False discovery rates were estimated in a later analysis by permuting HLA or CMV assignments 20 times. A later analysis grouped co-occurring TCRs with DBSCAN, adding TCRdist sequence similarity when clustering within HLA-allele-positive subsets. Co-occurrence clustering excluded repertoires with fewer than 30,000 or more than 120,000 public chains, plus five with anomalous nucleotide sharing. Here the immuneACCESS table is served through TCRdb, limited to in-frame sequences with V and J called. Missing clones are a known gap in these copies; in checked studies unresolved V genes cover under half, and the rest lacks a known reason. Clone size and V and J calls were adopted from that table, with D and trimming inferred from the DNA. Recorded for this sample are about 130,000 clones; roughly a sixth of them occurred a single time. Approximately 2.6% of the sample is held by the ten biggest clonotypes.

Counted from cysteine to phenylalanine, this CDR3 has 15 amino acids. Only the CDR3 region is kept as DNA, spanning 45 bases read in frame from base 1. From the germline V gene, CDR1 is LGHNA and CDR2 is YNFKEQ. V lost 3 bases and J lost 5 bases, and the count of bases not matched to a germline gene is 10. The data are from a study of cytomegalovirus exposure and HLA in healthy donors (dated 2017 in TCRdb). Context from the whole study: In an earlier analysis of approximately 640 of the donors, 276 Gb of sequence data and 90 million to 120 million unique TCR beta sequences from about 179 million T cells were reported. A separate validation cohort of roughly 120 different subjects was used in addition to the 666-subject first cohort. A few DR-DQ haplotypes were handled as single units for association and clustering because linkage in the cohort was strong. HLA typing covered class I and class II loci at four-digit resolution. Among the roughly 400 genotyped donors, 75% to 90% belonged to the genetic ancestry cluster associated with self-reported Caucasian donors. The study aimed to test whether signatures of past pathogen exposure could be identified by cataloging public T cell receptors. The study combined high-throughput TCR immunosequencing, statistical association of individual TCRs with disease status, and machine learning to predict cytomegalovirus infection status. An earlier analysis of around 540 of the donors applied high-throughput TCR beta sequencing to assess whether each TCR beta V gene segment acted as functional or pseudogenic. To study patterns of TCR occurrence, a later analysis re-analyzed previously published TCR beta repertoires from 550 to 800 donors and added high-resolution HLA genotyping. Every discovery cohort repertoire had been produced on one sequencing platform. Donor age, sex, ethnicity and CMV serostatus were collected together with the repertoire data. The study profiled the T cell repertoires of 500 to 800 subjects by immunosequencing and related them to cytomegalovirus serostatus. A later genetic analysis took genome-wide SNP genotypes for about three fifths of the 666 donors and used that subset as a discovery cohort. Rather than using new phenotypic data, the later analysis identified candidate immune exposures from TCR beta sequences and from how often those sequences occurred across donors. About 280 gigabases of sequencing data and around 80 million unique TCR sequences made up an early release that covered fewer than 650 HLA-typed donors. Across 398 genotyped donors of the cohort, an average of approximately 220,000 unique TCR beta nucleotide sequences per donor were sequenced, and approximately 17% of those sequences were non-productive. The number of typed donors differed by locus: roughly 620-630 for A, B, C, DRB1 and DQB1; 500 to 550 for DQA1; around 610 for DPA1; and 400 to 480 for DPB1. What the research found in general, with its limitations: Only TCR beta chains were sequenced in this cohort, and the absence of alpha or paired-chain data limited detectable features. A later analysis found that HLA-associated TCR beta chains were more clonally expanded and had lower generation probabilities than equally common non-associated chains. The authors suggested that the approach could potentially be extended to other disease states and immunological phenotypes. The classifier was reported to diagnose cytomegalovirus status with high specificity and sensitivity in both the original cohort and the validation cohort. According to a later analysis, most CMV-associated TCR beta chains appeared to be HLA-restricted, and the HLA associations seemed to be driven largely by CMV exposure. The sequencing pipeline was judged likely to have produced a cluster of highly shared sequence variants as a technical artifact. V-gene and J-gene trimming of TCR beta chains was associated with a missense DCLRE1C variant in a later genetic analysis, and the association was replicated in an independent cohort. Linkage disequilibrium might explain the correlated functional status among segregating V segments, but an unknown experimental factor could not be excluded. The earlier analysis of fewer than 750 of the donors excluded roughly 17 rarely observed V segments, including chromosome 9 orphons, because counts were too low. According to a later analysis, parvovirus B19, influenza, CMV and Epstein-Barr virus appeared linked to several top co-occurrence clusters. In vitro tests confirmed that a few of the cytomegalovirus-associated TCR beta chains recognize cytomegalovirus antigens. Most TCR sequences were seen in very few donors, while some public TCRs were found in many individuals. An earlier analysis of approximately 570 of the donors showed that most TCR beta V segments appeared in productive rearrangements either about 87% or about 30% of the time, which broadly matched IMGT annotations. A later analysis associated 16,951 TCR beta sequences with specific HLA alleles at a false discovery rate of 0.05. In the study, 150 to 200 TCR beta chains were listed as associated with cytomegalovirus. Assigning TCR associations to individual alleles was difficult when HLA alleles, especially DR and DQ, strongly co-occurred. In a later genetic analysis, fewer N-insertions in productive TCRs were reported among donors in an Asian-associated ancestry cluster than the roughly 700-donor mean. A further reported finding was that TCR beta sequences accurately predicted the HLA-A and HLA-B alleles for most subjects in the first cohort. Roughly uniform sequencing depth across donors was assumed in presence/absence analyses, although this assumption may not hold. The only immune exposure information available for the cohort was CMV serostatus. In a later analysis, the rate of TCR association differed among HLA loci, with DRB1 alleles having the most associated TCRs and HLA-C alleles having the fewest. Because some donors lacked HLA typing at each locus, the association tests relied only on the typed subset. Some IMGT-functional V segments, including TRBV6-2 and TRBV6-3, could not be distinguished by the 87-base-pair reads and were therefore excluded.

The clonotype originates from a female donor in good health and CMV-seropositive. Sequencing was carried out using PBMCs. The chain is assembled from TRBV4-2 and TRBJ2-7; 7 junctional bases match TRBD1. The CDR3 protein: CASSHVRTGANEQYF. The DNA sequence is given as TGTGCCAGCAGCCATGTTCGCACAGGGGCCAACGAGCAGTACTTC.